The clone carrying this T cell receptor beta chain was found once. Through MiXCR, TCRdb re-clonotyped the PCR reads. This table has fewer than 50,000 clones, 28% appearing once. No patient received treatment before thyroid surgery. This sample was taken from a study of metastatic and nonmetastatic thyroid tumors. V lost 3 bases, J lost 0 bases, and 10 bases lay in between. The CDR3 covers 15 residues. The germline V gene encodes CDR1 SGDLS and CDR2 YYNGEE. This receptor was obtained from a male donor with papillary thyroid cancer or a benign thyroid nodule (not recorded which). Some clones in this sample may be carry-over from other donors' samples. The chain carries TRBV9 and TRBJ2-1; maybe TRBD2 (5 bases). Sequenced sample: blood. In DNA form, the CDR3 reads TGTGCCAGCAGCGCCGAGGGAAGCTCCTACAATGAGCAGTTCTTC. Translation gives CASSAEGSSYNEQFF.